This TCR beta chain is from a study of cytomegalovirus exposure and HLA in healthy donors. Regarding the study as a whole: The study listed some 160 cytomegalovirus-associated TCR beta chains. As confirmed in vitro, three CMV-associated chains were specific for CMV antigens. The tendency of first-cohort TCR clusters to co-occur in the 120 or so validation repertoires was the finding of a later analysis.

For this clone: Its cognate antigen is unknown.

The CDR3 sequence is 13 residues long. Germline V gene sequence: CDR1 SGHAT, CDR2 FQNNGV. V lost 7 bases and J lost 1, with 10 bases in between. The validation cohort, a group of 120 or so subjects, included the donors and was separate from the roughly 670-subject first cohort. TCRdb's table, derived via immunoSEQ multiplex PCR, lists solely in-frame clones and lacks some. The profile covers more than 300,000 clones, with 80% to 90% appearing a single time and roughly 0.8% taken by the ten largest. The source material was PBMCs. V and J are TRBV11-2 and TRBJ1-1; D not certain. The TCR originated in a woman aged 18-35 years in good health and CMV-seronegative. The CDR3, as DNA: TGTGCCAGCATAATTGGGCCGAACACTGAAGCTTTCTTT. Translated, it gives CASIIGPNTEAFF.